The sequence of this T cell receptor beta chain was determined in a study of T cell responses to AZD1222 COVID-19 vaccine. Germline trimming cut 0 bases from V and 9 bases from J; bases unmatched to any gene: 10. The CDR3 extends over 16 amino acids. Germline V lookup: CDR1 LGHNA, CDR2 YNFKEQ. Generated by immunoSEQ multiplex PCR, the TCRdb table keeps only in-frame clones and is missing some. In the table there are 95,000 to 110,000 clones, around 89% of which are singletons. The origin of this receptor is an adult in good health. This chain links TRBV4-2 with TRBJ2-1; 8 positions agree with TRBD2. Sequences were derived from peripheral blood, sampled on day 0 of AZD1222 vaccination. The CDR3 here is CASSQDLSGSLVEQFF. CDR3 coding DNA: TGTGCCAGCAGCCAAGATCTGAGCGGGAGCCTTGTTGAGCAGTTCTTC.